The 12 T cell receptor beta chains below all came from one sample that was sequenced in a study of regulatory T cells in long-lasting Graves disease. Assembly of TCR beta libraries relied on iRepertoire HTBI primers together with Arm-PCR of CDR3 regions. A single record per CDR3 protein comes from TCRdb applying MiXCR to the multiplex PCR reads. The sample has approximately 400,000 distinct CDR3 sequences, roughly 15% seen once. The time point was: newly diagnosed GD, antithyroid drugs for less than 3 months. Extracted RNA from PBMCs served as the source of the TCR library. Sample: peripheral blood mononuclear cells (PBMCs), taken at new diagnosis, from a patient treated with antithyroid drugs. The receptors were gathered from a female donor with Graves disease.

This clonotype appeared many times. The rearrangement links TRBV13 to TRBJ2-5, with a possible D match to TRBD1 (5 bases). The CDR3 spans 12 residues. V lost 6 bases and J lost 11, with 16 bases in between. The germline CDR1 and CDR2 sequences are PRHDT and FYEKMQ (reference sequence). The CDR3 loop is CASSKQAFRQYF. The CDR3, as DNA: TGTGCCAGCAGTAAACAGGCTTTTAGACAGTACTTC.

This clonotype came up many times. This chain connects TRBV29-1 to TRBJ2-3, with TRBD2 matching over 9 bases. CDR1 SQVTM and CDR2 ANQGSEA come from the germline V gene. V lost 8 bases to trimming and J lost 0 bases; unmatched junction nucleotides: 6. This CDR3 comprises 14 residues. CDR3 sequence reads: CSFGLASSTDTQYF. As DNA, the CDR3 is TGCAGCTTTGGACTAGCGTCTAGCACAGATACGCAGTATTTT.

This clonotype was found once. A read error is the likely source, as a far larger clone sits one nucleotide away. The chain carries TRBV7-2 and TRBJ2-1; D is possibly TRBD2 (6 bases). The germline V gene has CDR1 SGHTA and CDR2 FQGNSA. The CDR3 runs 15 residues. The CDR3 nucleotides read TGTGCCAGCAGCCCCTATGCGGGATCTGACAATGAGCAGCTCTTC. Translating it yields CASSPYAGSDNEQLF.

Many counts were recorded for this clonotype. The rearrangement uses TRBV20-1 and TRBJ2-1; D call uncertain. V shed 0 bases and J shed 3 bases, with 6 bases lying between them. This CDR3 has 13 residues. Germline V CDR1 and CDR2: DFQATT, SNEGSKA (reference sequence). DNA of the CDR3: TGCAGTGCTAGAGATCAAGACTACAATGAGCAGTTCTTC. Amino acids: CSARDQDYNEQFF.

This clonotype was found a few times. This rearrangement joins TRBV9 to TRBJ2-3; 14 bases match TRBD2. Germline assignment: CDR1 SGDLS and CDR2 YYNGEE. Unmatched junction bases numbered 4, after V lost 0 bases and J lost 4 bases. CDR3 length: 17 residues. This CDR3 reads CASSVVGTSGSADTQYF. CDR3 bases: TGTGCCAGCAGCGTAGTTGGGACTAGCGGGAGTGCAGATACGCAGTATTTT.

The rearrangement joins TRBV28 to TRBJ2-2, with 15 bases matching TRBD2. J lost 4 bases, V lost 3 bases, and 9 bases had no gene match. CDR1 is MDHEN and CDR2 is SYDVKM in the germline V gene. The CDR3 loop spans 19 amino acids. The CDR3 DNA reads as TGTGCCAGCAGTTTGGCCGGACTAGCGGGAGGGCGTCCCACCGGGGAGCTGTTTTTT. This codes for CASSLAGLAGGRPTGELFF.

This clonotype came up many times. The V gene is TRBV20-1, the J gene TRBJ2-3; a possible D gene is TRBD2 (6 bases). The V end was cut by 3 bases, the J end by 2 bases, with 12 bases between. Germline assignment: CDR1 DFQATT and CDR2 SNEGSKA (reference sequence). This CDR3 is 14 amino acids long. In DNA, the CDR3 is TGCAGTGCTAGGGCAGGGACTTACACAGATACGCAGTATTTT. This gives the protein CSARAGTYTDTQYF.

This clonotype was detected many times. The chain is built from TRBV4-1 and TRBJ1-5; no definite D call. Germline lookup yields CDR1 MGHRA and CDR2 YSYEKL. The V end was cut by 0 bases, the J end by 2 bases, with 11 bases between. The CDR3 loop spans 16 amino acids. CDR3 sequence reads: CASSQDRRRCNQPQHF. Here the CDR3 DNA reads TGCGCCAGCAGCCAAGACAGAAGAAGGTGCAATCAGCCCCAGCATTTT.

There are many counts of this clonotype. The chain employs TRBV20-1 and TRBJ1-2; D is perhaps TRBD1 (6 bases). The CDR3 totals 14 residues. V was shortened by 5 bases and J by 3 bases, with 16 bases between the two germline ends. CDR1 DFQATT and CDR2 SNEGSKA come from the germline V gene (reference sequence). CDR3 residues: CSARGGLGDYGYTF. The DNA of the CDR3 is TGCAGTGCTCGAGGGGGATTGGGGGACTATGGCTACACCTTC.

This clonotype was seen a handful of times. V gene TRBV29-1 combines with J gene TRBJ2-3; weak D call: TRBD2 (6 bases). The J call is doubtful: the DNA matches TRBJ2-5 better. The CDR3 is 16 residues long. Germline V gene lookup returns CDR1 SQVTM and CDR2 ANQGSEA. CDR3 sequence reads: CSAIPEWDGGRETQYF. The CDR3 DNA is TGCAGCGCCATACCGGAGTGGGACGGGGGTAGGGAGACCCAGTACTTC.

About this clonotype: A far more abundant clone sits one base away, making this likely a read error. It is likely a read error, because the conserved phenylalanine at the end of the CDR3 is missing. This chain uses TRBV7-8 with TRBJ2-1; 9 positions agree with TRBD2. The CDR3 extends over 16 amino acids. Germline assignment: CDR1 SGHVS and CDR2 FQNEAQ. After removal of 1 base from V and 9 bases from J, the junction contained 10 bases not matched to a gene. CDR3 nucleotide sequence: TGTGCCAGCAGCTTAGAACTGCGGGGGGGCCTTAGTGAGCAGTTCCTC. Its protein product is CASSLELRGGLSEQFL.

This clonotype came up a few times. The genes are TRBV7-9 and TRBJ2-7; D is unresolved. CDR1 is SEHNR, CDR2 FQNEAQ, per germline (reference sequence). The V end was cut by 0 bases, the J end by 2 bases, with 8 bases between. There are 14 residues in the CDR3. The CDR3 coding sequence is TGTGCCAGCAGCTTAGCAGGGCAGCCCTACGAGCAGTACTTC. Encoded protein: CASSLAGQPYEQYF.